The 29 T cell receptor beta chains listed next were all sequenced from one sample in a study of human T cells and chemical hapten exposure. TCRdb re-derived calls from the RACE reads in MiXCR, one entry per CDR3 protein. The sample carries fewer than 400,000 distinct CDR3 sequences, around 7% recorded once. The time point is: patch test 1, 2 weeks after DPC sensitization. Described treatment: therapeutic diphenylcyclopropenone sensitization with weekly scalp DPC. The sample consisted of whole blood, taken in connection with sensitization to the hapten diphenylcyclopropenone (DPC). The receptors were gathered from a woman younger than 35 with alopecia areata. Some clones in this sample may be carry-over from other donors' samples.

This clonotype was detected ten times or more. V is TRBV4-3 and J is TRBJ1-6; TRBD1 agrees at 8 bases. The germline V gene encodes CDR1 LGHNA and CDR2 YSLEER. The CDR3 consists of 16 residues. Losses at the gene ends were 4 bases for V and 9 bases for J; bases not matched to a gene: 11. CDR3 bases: TGCGCCAGCAGCCGACGACAGGGGAACGGGGTTTCACCCCTCCACTTT. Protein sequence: CASSRRQGNGVSPLHF.

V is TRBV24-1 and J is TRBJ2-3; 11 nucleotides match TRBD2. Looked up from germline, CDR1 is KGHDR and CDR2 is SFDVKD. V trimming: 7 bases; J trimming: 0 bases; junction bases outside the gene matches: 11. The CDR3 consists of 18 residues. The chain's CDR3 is CATRGASGGPTSTDTQYF. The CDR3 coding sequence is TGTGCCACCAGAGGGGCTAGCGGGGGGCCAACTAGCACAGATACGCAGTATTTT.

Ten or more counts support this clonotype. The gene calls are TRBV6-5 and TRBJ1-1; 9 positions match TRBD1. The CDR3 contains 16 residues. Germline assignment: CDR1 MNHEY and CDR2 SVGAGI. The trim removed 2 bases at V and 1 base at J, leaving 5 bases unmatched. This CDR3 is CASSYRGQGGNTEAFF. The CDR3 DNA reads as TGTGCCAGCAGTTACCGGGGACAGGGAGGGAACACTGAAGCTTTCTTT.

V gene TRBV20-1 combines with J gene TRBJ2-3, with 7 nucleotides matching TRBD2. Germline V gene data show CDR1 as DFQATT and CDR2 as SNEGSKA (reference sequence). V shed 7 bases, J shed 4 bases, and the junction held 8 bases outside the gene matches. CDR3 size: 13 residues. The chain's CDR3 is CSGRSGDPDTQYF. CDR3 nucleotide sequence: TGCAGTGGCCGAAGCGGGGACCCAGATACGCAGTATTTT.

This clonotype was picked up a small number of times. This chain's CDR3 is CASRPLAGVWTDTQYF. The CDR3 coding sequence is TGTGCCAGCAGACCCCTAGCGGGGGTATGGACAGATACGCAGTATTTT. The chain couples TRBV6-5 to TRBJ2-3; 10 bases agree with TRBD2. The CDR3 totals 16 residues. With V trimmed by 6 bases and J by 3 bases, 9 bases remained unmatched. Germline loops: CDR1 MNHEY, CDR2 SVGAGI.

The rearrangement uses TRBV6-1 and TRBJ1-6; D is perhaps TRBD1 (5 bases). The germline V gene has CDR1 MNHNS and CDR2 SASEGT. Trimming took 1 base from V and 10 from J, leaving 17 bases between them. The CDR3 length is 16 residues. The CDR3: CASSEDNRPRESPLHF. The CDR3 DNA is TGTGCCAGCAGTGAAGATAACAGGCCGAGGGAGTCACCCCTCCACTTT.

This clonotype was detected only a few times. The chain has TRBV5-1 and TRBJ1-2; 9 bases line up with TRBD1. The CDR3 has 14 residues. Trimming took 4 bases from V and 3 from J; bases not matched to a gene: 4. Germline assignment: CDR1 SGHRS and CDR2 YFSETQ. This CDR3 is CASSRGQGDYGYTF. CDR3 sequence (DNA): TGCGCCAGCAGCAGGGGACAGGGCGACTATGGCTACACCTTC.

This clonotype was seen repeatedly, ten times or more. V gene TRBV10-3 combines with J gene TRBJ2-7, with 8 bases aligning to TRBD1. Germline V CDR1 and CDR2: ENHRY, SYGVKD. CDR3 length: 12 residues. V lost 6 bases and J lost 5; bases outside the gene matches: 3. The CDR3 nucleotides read TGTGCCATCAGCGACAGGGGAGACGAGCAGTACTTC. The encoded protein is CAISDRGDEQYF.

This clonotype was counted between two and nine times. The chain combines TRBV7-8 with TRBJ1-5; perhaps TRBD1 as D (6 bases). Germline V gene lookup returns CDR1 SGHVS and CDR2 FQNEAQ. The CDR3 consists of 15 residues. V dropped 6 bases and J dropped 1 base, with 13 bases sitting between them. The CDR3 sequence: CASRQGRLSNQPQHF. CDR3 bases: TGTGCCAGCAGACAGGGACGGCTCAGCAATCAGCCCCAGCATTTT.

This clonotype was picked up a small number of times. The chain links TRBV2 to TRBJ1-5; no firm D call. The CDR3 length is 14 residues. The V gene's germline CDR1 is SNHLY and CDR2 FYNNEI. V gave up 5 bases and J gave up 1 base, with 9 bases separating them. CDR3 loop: CASSFQDSNQPQHF. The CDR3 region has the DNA TGTGCCAGCAGTTTCCAGGACAGCAATCAGCCCCAGCATTTT. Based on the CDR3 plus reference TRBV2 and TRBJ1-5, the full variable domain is EPEVTQTPSHQVTQMGQEVILRCVPISNHLYFYWYRQILGQKVEFLVSFYNNEISEKSEIFDDQFSVERPDGSNFTLKIRSTKLEDSAMYFCASSFQDSNQPQHFGDGTRLSIL.

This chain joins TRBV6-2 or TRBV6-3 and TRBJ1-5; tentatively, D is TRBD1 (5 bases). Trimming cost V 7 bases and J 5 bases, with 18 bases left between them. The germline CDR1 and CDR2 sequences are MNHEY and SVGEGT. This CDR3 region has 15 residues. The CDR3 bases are TGTGCCAGCACTTCGGGACCCGTAGAGCATCAGCCCCAGCATTTT. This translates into CASTSGPVEHQPQHF.

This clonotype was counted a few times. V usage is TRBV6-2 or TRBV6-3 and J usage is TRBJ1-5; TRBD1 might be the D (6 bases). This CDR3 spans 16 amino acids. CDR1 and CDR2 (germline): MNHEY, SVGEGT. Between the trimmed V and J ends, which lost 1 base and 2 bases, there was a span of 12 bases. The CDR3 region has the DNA TGTGCCAGCAGTTACTTCCCGGGGGCCGGCAATCAGCCCCAGCATTTT. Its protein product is CASSYFPGAGNQPQHF.

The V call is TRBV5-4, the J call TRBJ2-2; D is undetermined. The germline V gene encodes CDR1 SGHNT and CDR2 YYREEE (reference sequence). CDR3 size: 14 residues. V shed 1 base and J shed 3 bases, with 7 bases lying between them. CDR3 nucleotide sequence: TGTGCCAGCAGCTTGTGGGATGACACCGGGGAGCTGTTTTTT. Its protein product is CASSLWDDTGELFF.

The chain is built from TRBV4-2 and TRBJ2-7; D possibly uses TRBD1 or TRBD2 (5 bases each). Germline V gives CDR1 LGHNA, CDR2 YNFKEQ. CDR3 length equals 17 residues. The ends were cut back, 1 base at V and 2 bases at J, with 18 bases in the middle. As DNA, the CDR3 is TGTGCCAGCAGCCAAGGTTCCGGTGATTGGGGGACCTACGAGCAGTACTTC. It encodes CASSQGSGDWGTYEQYF.

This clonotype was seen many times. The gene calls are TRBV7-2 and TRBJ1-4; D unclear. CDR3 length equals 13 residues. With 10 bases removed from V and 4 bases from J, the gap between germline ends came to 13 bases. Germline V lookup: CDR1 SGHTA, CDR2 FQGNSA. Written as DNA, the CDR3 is TGTGCCACCTCAGATTCACATAATGAAAAACTGTTTTTT. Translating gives CATSDSHNEKLFF.

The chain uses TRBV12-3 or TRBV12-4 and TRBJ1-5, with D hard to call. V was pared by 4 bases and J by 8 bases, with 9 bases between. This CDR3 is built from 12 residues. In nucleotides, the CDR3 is TGTGCCAGCAGTTCATCATCAGAGCCCCAGCATTTT. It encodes CASSSSSEPQHF.

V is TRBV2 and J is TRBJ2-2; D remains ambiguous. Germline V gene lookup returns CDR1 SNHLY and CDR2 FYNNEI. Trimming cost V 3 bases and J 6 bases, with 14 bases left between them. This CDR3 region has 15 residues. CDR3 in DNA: TGTGCCAGCAGTGAGTTACTGCTCCCATCCGGGGAGCTGTTTTTT. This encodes CASSELLLPSGELFF.

CDR3 sequence (DNA): TGTGCCAGCAGCCCACAGGACGCGTTAACTAATGAAAAACTGTTTTTT. Translation gives CASSPQDALTNEKLFF. The chain recombines TRBV5-5 with TRBJ1-4; D is possibly TRBD1 (5 bases). This CDR3 spans 16 amino acids. V lost 4 bases and J 1 base, leaving 14 bases between the germline ends. Germline V gives CDR1 SGHKS, CDR2 YYEKEE (reference sequence).

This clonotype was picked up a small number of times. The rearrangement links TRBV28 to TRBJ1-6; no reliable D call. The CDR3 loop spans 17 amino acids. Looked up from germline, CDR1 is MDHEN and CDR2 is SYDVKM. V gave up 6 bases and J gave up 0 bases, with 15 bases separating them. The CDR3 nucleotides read TGTGCCAGCAGAGGCCTGGTGGGGAGCTCCTATAATTCACCCCTCCACTTT. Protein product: CASRGLVGSSYNSPLHF.

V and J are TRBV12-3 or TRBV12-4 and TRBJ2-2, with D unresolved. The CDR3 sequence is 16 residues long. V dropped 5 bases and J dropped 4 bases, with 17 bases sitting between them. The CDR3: CASSLGRGSPTGELFF. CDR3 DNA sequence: TGTGCCAGCAGTCTAGGGCGAGGTTCCCCCACCGGGGAGCTGTTTTTT.

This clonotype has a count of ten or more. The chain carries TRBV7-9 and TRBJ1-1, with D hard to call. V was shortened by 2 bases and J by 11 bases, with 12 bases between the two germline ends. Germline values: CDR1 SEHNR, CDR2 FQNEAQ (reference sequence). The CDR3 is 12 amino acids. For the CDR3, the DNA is TGTGCCAGCAGCTTAAACGGGGTTGGGGCTTTCTTT. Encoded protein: CASSLNGVGAFF.

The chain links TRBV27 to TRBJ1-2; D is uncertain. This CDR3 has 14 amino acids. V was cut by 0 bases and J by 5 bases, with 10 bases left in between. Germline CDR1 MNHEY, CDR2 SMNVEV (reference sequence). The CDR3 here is CASSLSPPLYGYTF. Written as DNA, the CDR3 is TGTGCCAGCAGTTTATCGCCTCCACTTTATGGCTACACCTTC.

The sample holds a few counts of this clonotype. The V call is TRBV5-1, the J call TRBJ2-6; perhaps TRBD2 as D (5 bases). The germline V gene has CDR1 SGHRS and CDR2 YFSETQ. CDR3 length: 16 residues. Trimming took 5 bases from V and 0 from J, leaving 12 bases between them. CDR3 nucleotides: TGCGCCAGCAGTCCTAGGACTTCCTCTGGGGCCAACGTCCTGACTTTC. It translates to CASSPRTSSGANVLTF.

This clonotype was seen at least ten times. The CDR3: CASSSLGELFF. The CDR3 region has the DNA TGTGCCAGCAGTTCACTCGGGGAGCTGTTTTTT. The V and J genes are TRBV12-3 or TRBV12-4 and TRBJ2-2, with D hard to call. Trimming took off 4 bases at V and 7 bases at J, with 4 bases between the two ends. This CDR3 is built from 11 residues.

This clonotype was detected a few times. As DNA, the CDR3 is TGTGCCAGCAGCTTAGAAGGACAGATCTCCACTGAAGCTTTCTTT. Translation gives CASSLEGQISTEAFF. V gene TRBV7-2 combines with J gene TRBJ1-1, with D possibly being TRBD1 (6 bases). Looked up from germline, CDR1 is SGHTA and CDR2 is FQGNSA. The CDR3 covers 15 residues. V shed 1 base and J shed 4 bases, with 13 bases lying between them.

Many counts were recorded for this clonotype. CDR3 bases: TGCGCCAGCAGCTCAGGGGTAACTAATGAAAAACTGTTTTTT. Translated, it gives CASSSGVTNEKLFF. The chain carries TRBV4-3 and TRBJ1-4, with D possibly matching TRBD1 (6 bases). The CDR3 contains 14 residues. Per germline, CDR1 LGHNA and CDR2 YSLEER. Trimming cost V 5 bases and J 1 base, with 8 bases left between them.

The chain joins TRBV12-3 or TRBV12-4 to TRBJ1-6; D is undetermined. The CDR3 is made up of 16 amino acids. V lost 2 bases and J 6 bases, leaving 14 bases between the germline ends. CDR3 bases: TGTGCCAGCAGTTTATTCCGGATAACCTCTAATTCACCCCTCCACTTT. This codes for CASSLFRITSNSPLHF.

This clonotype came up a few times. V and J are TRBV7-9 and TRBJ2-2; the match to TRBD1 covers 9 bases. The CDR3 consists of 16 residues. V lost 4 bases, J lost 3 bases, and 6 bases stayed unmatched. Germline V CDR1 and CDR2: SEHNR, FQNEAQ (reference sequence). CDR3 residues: CASSYPTGGDTGELFF. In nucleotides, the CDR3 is TGTGCCAGCAGCTACCCGACAGGGGGAGACACCGGGGAGCTGTTTTTT. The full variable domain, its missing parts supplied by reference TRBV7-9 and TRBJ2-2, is DTGVSQNPRHKITKRGQNVTFRCDPISEHNRLYWYRQTLGQGPEFLTYFQNEAQLEKSRLLSDRFSAERPKGSFSTLEIQRTEQGDSAMYLCASSYPTGGDTGELFFGEGSRLTVL.

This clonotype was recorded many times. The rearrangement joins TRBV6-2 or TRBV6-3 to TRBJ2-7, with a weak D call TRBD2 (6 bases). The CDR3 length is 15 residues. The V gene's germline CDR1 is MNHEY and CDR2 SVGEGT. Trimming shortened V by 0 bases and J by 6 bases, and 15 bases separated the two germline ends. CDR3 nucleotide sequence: TGTGCCAGCAGTTACTCTGCCAAGGCGGGGATCGAGCAGTACTTC. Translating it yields CASSYSAKAGIEQYF.